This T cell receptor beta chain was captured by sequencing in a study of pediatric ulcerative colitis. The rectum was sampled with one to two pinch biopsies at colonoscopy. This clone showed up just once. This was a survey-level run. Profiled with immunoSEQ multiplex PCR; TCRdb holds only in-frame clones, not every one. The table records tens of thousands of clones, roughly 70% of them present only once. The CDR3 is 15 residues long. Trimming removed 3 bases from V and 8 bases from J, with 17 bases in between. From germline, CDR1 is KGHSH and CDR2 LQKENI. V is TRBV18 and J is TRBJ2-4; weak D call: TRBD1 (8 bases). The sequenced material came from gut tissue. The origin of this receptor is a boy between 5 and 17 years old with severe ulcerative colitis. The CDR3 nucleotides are TGTGCCAGCTCACCGTCCCGGACAGGGAGGGACATTCAGTACTTC. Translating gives CASSPSRTGRDIQYF.